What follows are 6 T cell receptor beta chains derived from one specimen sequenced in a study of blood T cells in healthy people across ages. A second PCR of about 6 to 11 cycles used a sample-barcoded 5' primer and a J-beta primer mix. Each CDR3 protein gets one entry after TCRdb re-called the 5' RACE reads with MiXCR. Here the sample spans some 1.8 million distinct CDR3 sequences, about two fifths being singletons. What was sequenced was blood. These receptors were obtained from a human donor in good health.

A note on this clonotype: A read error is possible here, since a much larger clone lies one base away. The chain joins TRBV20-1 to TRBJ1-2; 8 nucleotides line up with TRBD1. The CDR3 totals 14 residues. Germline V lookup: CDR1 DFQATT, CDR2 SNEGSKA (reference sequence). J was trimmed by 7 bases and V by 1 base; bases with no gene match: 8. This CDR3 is CSARGRQGARGYTF. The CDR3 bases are TGCAGTGCTAGAGGTCGTCAGGGGGCGCGTGGCTACACCTTC.

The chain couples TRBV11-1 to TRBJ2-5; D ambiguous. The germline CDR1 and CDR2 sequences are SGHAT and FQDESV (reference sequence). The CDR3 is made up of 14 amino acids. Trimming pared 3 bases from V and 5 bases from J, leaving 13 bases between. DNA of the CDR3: TGTGCCAGCAGCTTGGGATTACCTCAGGAGACCCAGTACTTC. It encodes CASSLGLPQETQYF.

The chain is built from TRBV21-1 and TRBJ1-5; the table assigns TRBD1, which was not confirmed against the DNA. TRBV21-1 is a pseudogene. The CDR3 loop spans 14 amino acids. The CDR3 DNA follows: TGTGCCAGATGTCCGGGACAGGGCGATCAGCCCCAGCATTTT. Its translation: CARCPGQGDQPQHF.

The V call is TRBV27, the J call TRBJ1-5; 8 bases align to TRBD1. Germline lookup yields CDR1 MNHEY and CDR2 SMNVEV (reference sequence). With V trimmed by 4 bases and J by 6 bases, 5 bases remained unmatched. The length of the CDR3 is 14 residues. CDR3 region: CASSSDRGAQPQHF. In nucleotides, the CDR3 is TGTGCCAGCAGTTCCGACAGGGGCGCTCAGCCCCAGCATTTT.

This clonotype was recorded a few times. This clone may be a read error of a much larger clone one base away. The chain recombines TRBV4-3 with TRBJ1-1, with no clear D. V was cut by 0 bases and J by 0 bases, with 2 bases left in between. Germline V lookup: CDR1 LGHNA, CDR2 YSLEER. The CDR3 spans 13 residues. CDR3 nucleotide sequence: TGCGCCAGCAGCCAAGATGTGAACACTGAAGCTTTCTTT. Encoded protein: CASSQDVNTEAFF.

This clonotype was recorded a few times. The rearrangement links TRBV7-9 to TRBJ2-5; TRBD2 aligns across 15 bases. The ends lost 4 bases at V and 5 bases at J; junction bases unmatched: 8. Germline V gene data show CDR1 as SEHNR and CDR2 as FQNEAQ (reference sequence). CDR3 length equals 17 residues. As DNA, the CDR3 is TGTGCCAGCAGCTCACCCGGGACTAGCGGGGGGTTTGAGACCCAGTACTTC. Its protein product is CASSSPGTSGGFETQYF.